Below, 27 T cell receptor beta chains from the same sample are listed, as sequenced in a study of T cells after yellow fever vaccination. TCRdb reanalysed the 5' RACE reads using MiXCR and keeps one entry per CDR3 protein. The sample has roughly 11,000 distinct CDR3 sequences; about 5% are singletons. The sequences come from PBMCs, either bulk or a sorted T-cell subset (CD4+, CD8+, memory, or dextramer-sorted; not recorded which), collected on the day of the yellow fever booster vaccination. These receptors were taken from a man aged 25 to 45 who received the YFV17D yellow fever vaccine.

This clonotype was recorded at least ten times. The chain uses TRBV12-3 or TRBV12-4 and TRBJ2-7; D is perhaps TRBD1 (7 bases). Trimming cost V 7 bases and J 1 base, with 14 bases left between them. CDR3 size: 14 residues. DNA of the CDR3: TGTGCCAGCACCCAGACAGGGACTTCCTACGAGCAGTACTTC. Its protein product is CASTQTGTSYEQYF.

This clonotype is categorized as medium-sized. The chain uses TRBV5-1 and TRBJ2-2, with a tentative D call TRBD1 (5 bases). There are 14 residues in the CDR3. Germline lookup yields CDR1 SGHRS and CDR2 YFSETQ. V was shortened by 0 bases and J by 6 bases, with 9 bases between the two germline ends. CDR3 sequence reads: CASSLDRGSGELFF. The CDR3 DNA follows: TGCGCCAGCAGCTTGGATAGGGGATCCGGGGAGCTGTTTTTT.

This clonotype has ten or more counts. The rearrangement uses TRBV7-9 and TRBJ2-1; 11 nucleotides match TRBD1. V trimming: 3 bases; J trimming: 9 bases; junction bases outside the gene matches: 4. Germline V gives CDR1 SEHNR, CDR2 FQNEAQ (reference sequence). There are 14 residues in the CDR3. The CDR3 here is CASSFWDRGGEQFF. The CDR3 DNA reads as TGTGCCAGCAGCTTTTGGGACAGGGGGGGTGAGCAGTTCTTC.

This clonotype has ten or more counts. The V call is TRBV6-5, the J call TRBJ2-5; D is ambiguous. Germline V gene lookup returns CDR1 MNHEY and CDR2 SVGAGI. Trimming pared 0 bases from V and 5 bases from J, leaving 16 bases between. The CDR3 runs to 16 residues. CDR3 nucleotides: TGTGCCAGCAGTTACTCGATGGCCCAACTTTCGGAGACCCAGTACTTC. Amino acid sequence: CASSYSMAQLSETQYF.

A remark on this clonotype: This may come from a read error, since a much larger clone is one base off. The chain employs TRBV20-1 and TRBJ2-4; unclear D gene. The CDR3 is 10 residues long. The germline CDR1 and CDR2 sequences are DFQATT and SNEGSKA (reference sequence). CDR3 DNA sequence: TGCAGTGTTGGGTTCGACATTCTGTACTTC. It specifies CSVGFDILYF.

The rearrangement links TRBV18 to TRBJ2-1; D is possibly TRBD1 (6 bases). V lost 2 bases and J 8 bases, leaving 10 bases between the germline ends. The CDR3 sequence is 13 residues long. Per germline, CDR1 KGHSH and CDR2 LQKENI. CDR3 in DNA: TGTGCCAGCTCACCATGGACAGCTCATGAGCAGTTCTTC. This codes for CASSPWTAHEQFF.

This clonotype was observed at least ten times. The CDR3 protein is CASSPRGTEAFF. The CDR3, as DNA: TGTGCCAGCAGCCCCCGTGGGACCGAAGCTTTCTTT. This chain joins TRBV7-8 and TRBJ1-1, with D possibly matching TRBD1 (5 bases). With 5 bases removed from V and 8 bases from J, the gap between germline ends came to 12 bases. Germline V gene data show CDR1 as SGHVS and CDR2 as FQNEAQ. The CDR3 runs to 12 residues.

On this clonotype: A read error may produce the germline difference seen at one junction end. The chain joins TRBV30 to TRBJ1-5; a possible D gene is TRBD1 (6 bases). Germline lookup yields CDR1 GTSNPN and CDR2 SVGIG (reference sequence). The CDR3 is 14 amino acids. The CDR3 sequence is CTCHRVLGNQPQHF. CDR3 DNA: TGCACCTGCCACAGGGTTTTGGGCAATCAGCCCCAGCATTTT.

This clonotype ranks as medium-sized. The chain has TRBV3-1 and TRBJ2-7; 10 nucleotides align to TRBD1. Germline lookup yields CDR1 LGHDT and CDR2 YNNKEL (reference sequence). J gave up 8 bases and V 2 bases, and 6 bases lay outside the gene matches. The CDR3 runs 14 residues. Written as DNA, the CDR3 is TGTGCCAGCAGCCAATTTGGGACAGGGGCGAAGCAGTACTTC. Its translation: CASSQFGTGAKQYF.

By sample fraction, this clonotype is medium-sized. V usage is TRBV12-3 or TRBV12-4 and J usage is TRBJ2-1; 10 bases align to TRBD2. The CDR3 spans 15 residues. Unmatched junction bases numbered 4, after V lost 5 bases and J lost 3 bases. The CDR3 reads CASSPSGRDYNEQFF. CDR3 coding DNA: TGTGCCAGCAGTCCTAGCGGGAGAGACTACAATGAGCAGTTCTTC.

By proportion, this clonotype is medium-sized. V is TRBV5-1 and J is TRBJ2-3, with no clear D. The CDR3 length is 15 residues. V shed 1 base and J shed 0 bases, with 9 bases lying between them. Germline V gives CDR1 SGHRS, CDR2 YFSETQ. CDR3 sequence (DNA): TGCGCCAGCAGCTTGCCTACTTCGAGCACAGATACGCAGTATTTT. It encodes CASSLPTSSTDTQYF. Full variable domain (remainder filled in from reference TRBV5-1 and TRBJ2-3): KAGVTQTPRYLIKTRGQQVTLSCSPISGHRSVSWYQQTPGQGLQFLFEYFSETQRNKGNFPGRFSGRQFSNSRSEMNVSTLELGDSALYLCASSLPTSSTDTQYFGPGTRLTVL.

This clonotype occurred many times. The chain uses TRBV5-6 and TRBJ2-5; D is unclear. Trimming stripped 4 bases from V and 3 bases from J, with 4 bases between. Germline CDR1 reads SGHDT; CDR2 reads YYEEEE. The CDR3 has 11 residues. CDR3 bases: TGTGCCAGCAGCAGGGAAGAGACCCAGTACTTC. Translated: CASSREETQYF.

Many counts were recorded for this clonotype. This chain connects TRBV20-1 to TRBJ2-3; weak D call: TRBD1 (8 bases). Trimming pared 6 bases from V and 3 bases from J, leaving 16 bases between. Looked up from germline, CDR1 is DFQATT and CDR2 is SNEGSKA (reference sequence). CDR3 size: 14 residues. The CDR3 coding sequence is TGCAGTGCGACCGGACAGGGAGGGACAGATACGCAGTATTTT. As protein: CSATGQGGTDTQYF.

Within the sample, this clonotype is medium-sized (0.01 to 0.1%). The chain recombines TRBV7-6 with TRBJ2-5, with D uncertain. The CDR3 is 14 residues long. V was shortened by 0 bases and J by 1 base, with 6 bases between the two germline ends. The germline V gene encodes CDR1 SGHVS and CDR2 FNYEAQ. The CDR3 DNA is TGTGCCAGCAGCTTAGCGGGTACCCAAGAGACCCAGTACTTC. This encodes CASSLAGTQETQYF.

In this sample, this clonotype turned up a few times. This CDR3 is CASTIQGGQPQHF. DNA for the CDR3: TGTGCCAGCACTATCCAGGGCGGTCAGCCCCAGCATTTT. The chain uses TRBV6-2 or TRBV6-3 and TRBJ1-5; possibly TRBD1 for D (5 bases). In germline, CDR1 is MNHEY, CDR2 SVGEGT. The CDR3 length is 13 residues. V lost 7 bases and J 6 bases, leaving 13 bases between the germline ends.

This clonotype was detected ten times or more. The chain uses TRBV4-2 and TRBJ2-1; TRBD2 matches 14 bases. The CDR3 runs to 15 residues. Germline values: CDR1 LGHNA, CDR2 YNFKEQ. J lost 6 bases, V lost 4 bases, and 2 bases had no gene match. CDR3: CASSRGTSGSNEQFF. The CDR3 nucleotides are TGTGCCAGCAGCCGCGGGACTAGCGGGAGCAATGAGCAGTTCTTC.

The chain couples TRBV7-6 to TRBJ2-3, with 8 bases aligning to TRBD2. Germline CDR1 reads SGHVS; CDR2 reads FNYEAQ. The CDR3 contains 16 residues. V shed 3 bases, J shed 9 bases, and the junction held 14 bases outside the gene matches. The CDR3 DNA sequence: TGTGCCAGCAGCTTTAGTCCAGCGGGAGTGCTTGCAACGCAGTATTTT. As protein: CASSFSPAGVLATQYF.

This clonotype was counted many times. The gene calls are TRBV5-6 and TRBJ1-5; TRBD1 might be the D (5 bases). Germline CDR1 reads SGHDT; CDR2 reads YYEEEE. The CDR3 covers 18 residues. Trimming took 1 base from V and 1 from J, leaving 18 bases between them. CDR3 residues: CASSLRAGSLMSNQPQHF. The CDR3 nucleotides read TGTGCCAGCAGCTTGCGGGCAGGGAGTTTAATGAGCAATCAGCCCCAGCATTTT. The variable domain in full, with the rest retrieved from reference TRBV5-6 and TRBJ1-5, is DAGVTQSPTHLIKTRGQQVTLRCSPKSGHDTVSWYQQALGQGPQFIFQYYEEEERQRGNFPDRFSGHQFPNYSSELNVNALLLGDSALYLCASSLRAGSLMSNQPQHFGDGTRLSIL.

Sample share makes this clonotype medium-sized. The rearrangement links TRBV20-1 to TRBJ2-7; 11 bases map to TRBD2. In germline, CDR1 is DFQATT, CDR2 SNEGSKA (reference sequence). The CDR3 sequence is 16 residues long. Unmatched junction bases numbered 17, after V lost 7 bases and J lost 6 bases. The CDR3 DNA sequence: TGCAGTGTTACCACGAATAGCGGGAGGGCCCTAGGCGAGCAGTACTTC. Translation gives CSVTTNSGRALGEQYF.

This clonotype is medium-sized in the sample. The V call is TRBV12-3 or TRBV12-4, the J call TRBJ1-1; unclear D gene. The CDR3 totals 13 residues. V gave up 5 bases and J gave up 1 base, with 8 bases separating them. As DNA, the CDR3 is TGTGCCAGCAGTCTGGGCCCGAACACTGAAGCTTTCTTT. It yields the protein CASSLGPNTEAFF.

This clonotype was found many times. The chain employs TRBV5-6 and TRBJ2-7, with D possibly matching TRBD2 (5 bases). Trimming removed 3 bases from V and 3 bases from J, with 16 bases in between. This CDR3 spans 15 amino acids. CDR1 SGHDT and CDR2 YYEEEE come from the germline V gene. The CDR3 DNA reads TGTGCCAGCAGCTCCAGTTACCAGCGGCTCTACGAGCAGTACTTC. Encoded protein: CASSSSYQRLYEQYF.

This clonotype was seen ten or more times. The chain employs TRBV2 and TRBJ1-2; the D is unclear. The CDR3 is 14 amino acids. The V gene lost 3 bases and the J gene lost 3 bases, with 11 bases spanning the gap. Germline values: CDR1 SNHLY, CDR2 FYNNEI. The CDR3 here is CASSESGIHYGYTF. CDR3 sequence (DNA): TGTGCCAGCAGTGAGTCCGGGATTCACTATGGCTACACCTTC.

This clonotype was seen ten or more times. The chain links TRBV20-1 to TRBJ2-3, with TRBD2 matching over 7 bases. V trimming: 6 bases; J trimming: 4 bases; junction bases outside the gene matches: 4. Germline lookup yields CDR1 DFQATT and CDR2 SNEGSKA (reference sequence). The CDR3 spans 12 residues. The CDR3 region has the DNA TGCAGTGCGCAACGGGGGGCAGATACGCAGTATTTT. It specifies CSAQRGADTQYF.

In its sample, this clonotype was seen many times. The rearrangement links TRBV12-3 or TRBV12-4 to TRBJ2-3; a possible D gene is TRBD1 (5 bases). The ends were cut back, 3 bases at V and 3 bases at J, with 10 bases in the middle. The CDR3 runs to 14 residues. The CDR3 region is CASSFSRVTDTQYF. Written as DNA, the CDR3 is TGTGCCAGCAGTTTTTCCAGGGTGACAGATACGCAGTATTTT.

To note about this clonotype: This CDR3 fails to terminate in the conserved phenylalanine or tryptophan, so it likely reflects a read error. The genes are TRBV10-1 and TRBJ2-1; TRBD2 agrees at 8 bases. The CDR3 runs to 16 residues. J lost 2 bases, V lost 3 bases, and 6 bases had no gene match. Germline assignment: CDR1 WNHNN and CDR2 SYGVQD (reference sequence). The CDR3 here is CASSDLAGEPYNEQFL. The DNA for the CDR3 is TGCGCCAGCAGTGACCTAGCGGGTGAACCCTACAATGAGCAGTTCCTC.

This clonotype was observed many times. The CDR3 sequence is CATSDPGGPDTQYF. In DNA form, the CDR3 reads TGTGCCACCAGTGACCCGGGCGGCCCAGATACGCAGTATTTT. J is TRBJ2-3 and V is TRBV24-1; no definite D call. The CDR3 is 14 residues long. The germline V gene encodes CDR1 KGHDR and CDR2 SFDVKD. The V and J ends lost 4 bases and 4 bases respectively, with 11 bases between them.

By share, this clonotype counts as medium-sized. The V call is TRBV10-3, the J call TRBJ2-1; no clear D. This CDR3 spans 12 amino acids. CDR1 and CDR2 from the germline V gene are ENHRY and SYGVKD. Deletions cut 7 bases from V and 5 bases from J, with 9 bases between. CDR3 coding DNA: TGTGCCATCAAAGGGTTAGACAATGAGCAGTTCTTC. It is translated as CAIKGLDNEQFF.